This record looks at one TCR beta chain sequence and its context. This record comes from a study of blood T cells in healthy people across ages. Next came a second PCR, run for about 7 to 12 cycles, which used a sample-barcoded 5' primer along with a J-beta primer mix. Each CDR3 protein gets one entry after TCRdb re-called the 5' RACE reads with MiXCR. The sample includes 1.6 million or so distinct CDR3 sequences, about 35% of them seen just once. The source material was blood. The receptor comes from a woman aged 25 to 39 in good health.

CDR3 bases: TGTGCCAGCAGCTTATCGGGGGGCGAGGGCACTGAAGCTTTCTTT. Translation gives CASSLSGGEGTEAFF. J is TRBJ1-1 and V is TRBV11-1; D possibly corresponds to TRBD1 (6 bases). Germline loops: CDR1 SGHAT, CDR2 FQDESV (reference sequence). With 2 bases removed from V and 4 bases from J, the gap between germline ends came to 14 bases. The CDR3 has 15 residues. Complete variable domain (other parts from reference TRBV11-1 and TRBJ1-1): EAEVAQSPRYKITEKSQAVAFWCDPISGHATLYWYRQILGQGPELLVQFQDESVVDDSQLPKDRFSAERLKGVDSTLKIQPAELGDSAMYLCASSLSGGEGTEAFFGQGTRLTVV.